These T cell receptor beta chains were read from a single sample in a study of human T cells and chemical hapten exposure. TCRdb reprocessed the RACE reads via MiXCR and lists one record per CDR3 protein. Here the sample spans about 85,000 distinct CDR3 sequences, about 9% being singletons. The specimen comprised whole blood, sampled in connection with sensitization to the hapten diphenylcyclopropenone (DPC). The receptors shown here come from a man between 35 and 55 years old with alopecia areata. Some clones in this sample may be carry-over from other donors' samples. CDR3s include the opening cysteine and the closing phenylalanine or tryptophan. A D gene is named only where the DNA matches it firmly. Size values are once, few and many counts, or a class for expanded clones, and some rows have none.

d_gene	abundance	v_gene	j_gene	CDR3nt	CDR3aa
-	many	TRBV28	TRBJ1-5	TGTGCCAGCACGGAAACCAATCAGCCCCAGCATTTT	CASTETNQPQHF
TRBD1	few	TRBV6-5	TRBJ1-2	TGTGCCAGCACTGACAGGGACTGGGATATCTATGGCTACACCTTC	CASTDRDWDIYGYTF
-	many	TRBV3-1	TRBJ1-1	TGTGCCAGCAGCTACCTACGGTCTGAAGCTTTCTTT	CASSYLRSEAFF
-	-	TRBV29-1	TRBJ2-2	TGCAGCGTTGGACATAACACCGGGGAGCTGTTTTTT	CSVGHNTGELFF
-	many	TRBV28	TRBJ2-1	TGTGCCAGCAGTTTATTATCGGGTATCTCCTACAATGAGCAGTTCTTC	CASSLLSGISYNEQFF
TRBD1	many	TRBV5-5	TRBJ1-1	TGTGCCAGCAGCTTGAACAGGGGGAGTGAAGCTTTCTTT	CASSLNRGSEAFF
-	many	TRBV20-1	TRBJ2-5	TGCAGTGCTAGAGGGATTAAGGGGAAGAAGGCCCAAGAGACCCAGTACTTC	CSARGIKGKKAQETQYF
TRBD1	-	TRBV2	TRBJ2-2	TGTGCCAGCAGTGAATTTGGCAGGGGGACCGGGGAGCTGTTTTTT	CASSEFGRGTGELFF
TRBD1	-	TRBV12-3/TRBV12-4	TRBJ2-7	TGTGCCAGCAGGCTGGGACAGGGGGCCTACGAGCAGTACTTC	CASRLGQGAYEQYF
TRBD1	few	TRBV6-2/TRBV6-3	TRBJ2-3	TGTGCCAGCAGGATGGATTTCGACAGGGGTAAAGATACGCAGTATTTT	CASRMDFDRGKDTQYF
-	few	TRBV6-2/TRBV6-3	TRBJ2-7	TGTGCCAGCACCTCCGGGGGCGGGAGAAACGAGCAGTACTTC	CASTSGGGRNEQYF
TRBD1	-	TRBV6-5	TRBJ1-5	TGTGCCAGCAGCCAAGGAACAGGGGGCGGGGGTCAGCCCCAGCATTTT	CASSQGTGGGGQPQHF
TRBD1	medium-sized	TRBV29-1	TRBJ2-6	TGCAGCGTCTCTGGACAGGGGGCCACTGGGGCCAACGTCCTGACTTTC	CSVSGQGATGANVLTF
TRBD2	-	TRBV7-2	TRBJ2-3	TGTGCCAGCAGCTTTACTAGCGGGAGGGCTGATACGCAGTATTTT	CASSFTSGRADTQYF
TRBD2	many	TRBV7-2	TRBJ2-2	TGTGCCAGCAGCTCTAGCGGGAGTCTAGGAGGGGAGCTGTTTTTT	CASSSSGSLGGELFF
-	-	TRBV27	TRBJ2-1	TGTGCCAGCAGTCCTGGGTGGGAGTGGGGCAATGAGCAGTTCTTC	CASSPGWEWGNEQFF
TRBD2	many	TRBV20-1	TRBJ2-3	TGCAGTGCTCGGGACTATCAAGCTGGGTTAAAATTGTATACGCAGTATTTT	CSARDYQAGLKLYTQYF
-	few	TRBV2	TRBJ2-6	TGTGCCAGCAATGTGTATGGGGGGATGAGCTCTGGGGCCAACGTCCTGACTTTC	CASNVYGGMSSGANVLTF
-	many	TRBV29-1	TRBJ1-1	TGCAGCGTGAGACACATGAACACTGAAGCTTTCTTT	CSVRHMNTEAFF
TRBD1	-	TRBV2	TRBJ2-3	TGTGCCATGACAGGGGACCCAGATACGCAGTATTTT	CAMTGDPDTQYF